This T cell receptor beta chain came from a study of T cell responses to AZD1222 COVID-19 vaccine. The germline gives CDR1 MNHNS, CDR2 SASEGT. Trimming pared 0 bases from V and 4 bases from J, leaving 9 bases between. The CDR3 is 14 amino acids. Sequencing was performed with immunoSEQ multiplex PCR; in TCRdb, only in-frame clones are kept and a portion is missing. The sample lists 150,000 to 200,000 clones, 90% occurring once. This sequence joins TRBV6-1 and TRBJ1-1; possibly TRBD1 for D (5 bases). Sequenced material: peripheral blood, taken on day 0 of AZD1222 vaccination. This clonotype originated in an adult in good health. Here the CDR3 reads CASSEAGGGTEAFF. CDR3 nucleotide sequence: TGTGCCAGCAGTGAAGCGGGGGGGGGCACTGAAGCTTTCTTT.